The sequence of this T cell receptor beta chain was determined in a study of blood T cell repertoires in COVID-19. The CDR3 has 16 amino acids. V lost 1 base and J lost 5; bases outside the gene matches: 8. Germline values: CDR1 LGHDT, CDR2 YNNKEL (reference sequence). The method was immunoSEQ multiplex PCR; TCRdb's version includes in-frame clones alone and lacks a portion of them. The table has about 120,000 clones, roughly 81% seen once. The genes are TRBV3-1 (or the pseudogene TRBV3-2) and TRBJ2-3; 8 bases line up with TRBD1. This clonotype was obtained from a man in his forties with acute or convalescent COVID-19. The sample consisted of peripheral blood. Here the CDR3 reads CASSQVSAGGRDTQYF. Here the CDR3 DNA reads TGTGCCAGCAGCCAAGTCTCGGCAGGGGGCCGAGATACGCAGTATTTT.